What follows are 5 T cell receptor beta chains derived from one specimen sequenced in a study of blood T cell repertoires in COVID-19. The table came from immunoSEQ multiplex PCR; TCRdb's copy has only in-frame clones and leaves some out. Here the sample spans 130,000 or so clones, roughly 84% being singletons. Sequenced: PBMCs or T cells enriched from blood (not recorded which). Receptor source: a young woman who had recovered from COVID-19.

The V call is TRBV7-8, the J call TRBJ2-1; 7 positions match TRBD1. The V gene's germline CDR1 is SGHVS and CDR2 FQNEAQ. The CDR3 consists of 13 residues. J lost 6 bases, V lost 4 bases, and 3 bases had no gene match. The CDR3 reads CASSYRGVNEQFF. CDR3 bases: TGTGCCAGCAGCTACAGGGGTGTCAATGAGCAGTTCTTC.

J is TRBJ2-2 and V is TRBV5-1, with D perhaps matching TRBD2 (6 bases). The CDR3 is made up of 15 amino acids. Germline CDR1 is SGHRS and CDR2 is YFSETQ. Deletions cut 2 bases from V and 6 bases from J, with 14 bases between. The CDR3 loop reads CASSFGGMGAGELFF. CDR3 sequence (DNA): TGCGCCAGCAGCTTCGGCGGGATGGGGGCCGGGGAGCTGTTTTTT.

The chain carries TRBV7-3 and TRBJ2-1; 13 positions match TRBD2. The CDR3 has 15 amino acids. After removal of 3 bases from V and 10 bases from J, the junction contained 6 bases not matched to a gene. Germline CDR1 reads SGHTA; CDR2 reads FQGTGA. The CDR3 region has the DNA TGTGCCAGCAGCTTGCGGACTAGCGGGAGAAACGAGCAGTTCTTC. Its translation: CASSLRTSGRNEQFF.

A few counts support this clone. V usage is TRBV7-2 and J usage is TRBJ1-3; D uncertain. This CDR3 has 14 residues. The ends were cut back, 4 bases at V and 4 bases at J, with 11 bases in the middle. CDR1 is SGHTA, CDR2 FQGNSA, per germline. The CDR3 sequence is CASSSTVGGNTIYF. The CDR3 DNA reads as TGTGCCAGCAGCTCAACAGTAGGCGGAAACACCATATATTTT.

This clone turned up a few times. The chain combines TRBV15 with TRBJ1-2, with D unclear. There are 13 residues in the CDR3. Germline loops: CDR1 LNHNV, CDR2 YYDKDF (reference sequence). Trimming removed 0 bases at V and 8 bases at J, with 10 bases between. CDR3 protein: CATSRDYSSGYTF. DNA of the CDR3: TGTGCCACCAGCAGAGACTATTCCTCGGGCTACACCTTC.